Reported below is one T cell receptor beta chain. With a much larger clone just one base away, this may be a read error. The CDR3 is made up of 14 amino acids. Germline V gene lookup returns CDR1 MNHEY and CDR2 SVGAGI. The V gene lost 5 bases and the J gene lost 6 bases, with 13 bases spanning the gap. The source of the sample is a study of T cell repertoires in aging, cancer and after chemotherapy. The template was genomic DNA from peripheral blood, not RNA. TRB rearrangements spanning V, D and J were amplified using mixed TRB-A/B primers. TCRdb used MiXCR to reprocess the multiplex PCR reads, holding one entry per CDR3 protein. The sample shows 4,300 or so distinct CDR3 sequences, 20% to 30% of them seen only once.

V is TRBV6-5 and J is TRBJ2-2; TRBD1 is a possible D gene (6 bases). The source material was blood. The source is a human donor in good health. The donor label of this sample is uncertain. In DNA, the CDR3 is TGTGCCAGCAGTGAATGTCAGGGGTCCGGGGAGCTGTTTTTT. Protein: CASSECQGSGELFF.